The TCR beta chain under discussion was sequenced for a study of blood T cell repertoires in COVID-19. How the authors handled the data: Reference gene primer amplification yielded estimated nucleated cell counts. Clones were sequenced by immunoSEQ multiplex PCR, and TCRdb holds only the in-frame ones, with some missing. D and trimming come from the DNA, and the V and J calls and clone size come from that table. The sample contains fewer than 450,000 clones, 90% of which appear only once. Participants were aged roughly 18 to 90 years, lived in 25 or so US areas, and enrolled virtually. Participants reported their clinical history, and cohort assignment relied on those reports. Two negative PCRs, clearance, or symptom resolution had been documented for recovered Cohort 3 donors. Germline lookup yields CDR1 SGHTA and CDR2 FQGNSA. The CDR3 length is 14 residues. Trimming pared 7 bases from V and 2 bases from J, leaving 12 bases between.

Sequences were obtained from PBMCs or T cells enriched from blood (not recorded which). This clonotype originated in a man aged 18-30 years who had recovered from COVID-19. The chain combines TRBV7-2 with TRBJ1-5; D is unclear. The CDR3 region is CASTLSPGNQPQHF. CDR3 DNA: TGTGCCAGCACCCTTTCCCCAGGCAATCAGCCCCAGCATTTT.